This entry concerns a single T cell receptor beta chain. Its matching antigen is unknown. The source of the sample is a study of vaccination and CD4 T cells after COVID-19. Study-wide context: The study enrolled six male and four female convalescents, two of whom were Hispanic.

Germline V CDR1 and CDR2: MRHNA, SNTAGT. With V trimmed by 2 bases and J by 5 bases, 12 bases remained unmatched. This CDR3 has 18 amino acids. Sequencing of cultured CD4+ T cell DNA used the Oncomine TCR Beta short-read assay. TCRdb re-called the PCR reads through MiXCR, storing one row per CDR3 protein. The sample has about 14,000 distinct CDR3 sequences; 78% are singletons. Treatment given: roughly nine-day PBMC culture with coronavirus spike peptide pools or control peptides (ViraFEST assay). ViraFEST used peptide pools to expand antigen-specific T cells, then sequenced TCRs. The specimen was CD4+ T cells from blood, cultured in vitro, collected after SARS-CoV-2 vaccination. The clonotype was recovered from a human donor who received a COVID-19 vaccine. V is TRBV6-4 and J is TRBJ2-5; 12 positions match TRBD2. The CDR3 loop reads CASSDAILAGGGEETQYF. In nucleotides, the CDR3 is TGTGCCAGCAGTGACGCGATACTAGCGGGGGGAGGTGAGGAGACCCAGTACTTC.